This section outlines one T cell receptor beta chain sequence together with its context. The source of the sample is a study of blood T cell repertoires in COVID-19. As for the study in general: The United States, Italy and Spain supplied acute and convalescent COVID-19 samples. PBMCs, B-cell-depleted T cells, or T cells were the source of the cDNA or gDNA that made up the material.

In the original analysis: Amplification of reference gene primers provided the estimated nucleated cell counts. TCRdb keeps only in-frame clones here, not all; method: immunoSEQ multiplex PCR. From that table come the V and J calls and clone size; the DNA was used to work out D and trimming. The table has about 50,000 clones, about 82% seen once. The receptor was isolated from an older woman with acute or convalescent COVID-19. The sequencing sample was made of peripheral blood.

Written as DNA, the CDR3 is TGTGCCAGCAGGACAACAGGGAATGTAACACCCCTCCACTTT. Translation: CASRTTGNVTPLHF. The V call is TRBV6-5, the J call TRBJ1-6; D is perhaps TRBD1 (6 bases). From germline, CDR1 is MNHEY and CDR2 SVGAGI. The CDR3 contains 14 residues. The V end lost 6 bases, the J end lost 11 bases, and 17 bases lay between the germline ends.